Described below is a single TCR beta chain sequence and its context. Its antigen is unidentified. V was pared by 8 bases and J by 5 bases, with 11 bases of the junction left unmatched. The germline CDR1 and CDR2 sequences are SNHLY and FYNNEI. The length of the CDR3 is 15 residues. This sample is part of a study of cytotoxic CD8 clonotypes in ibrutinib-treated CLL. Depth targeted 1 in 200,000 to 1 in 1 million T cells, averaging about 9.2x coverage per clonotype. The assay was immunoSEQ multiplex PCR, and TCRdb's table has in-frame clones only and misses some. The sample includes 150,000 or so clones, more than 70% of them seen just once. General observations from the study: Clonality correlated strongly with circulating CD8+ T cells and exceeded age-matched healthy donors at baseline. Rising at ibrutinib response, clonality subsequently fell back toward baseline at progression.

The receptor comes from a human donor with chronic lymphocytic leukemia. Sequences were derived from PBMCs, sampled after 36 months of ibrutinib treatment. The chain uses TRBV2 and TRBJ1-5; 8 nucleotides agree with TRBD1. CDR3 in DNA: TGTGCCAGCCTTTCCCCCGACAGGGGACATCAGCCCCAGCATTTT. Amino acid sequence: CASLSPDRGHQPQHF.